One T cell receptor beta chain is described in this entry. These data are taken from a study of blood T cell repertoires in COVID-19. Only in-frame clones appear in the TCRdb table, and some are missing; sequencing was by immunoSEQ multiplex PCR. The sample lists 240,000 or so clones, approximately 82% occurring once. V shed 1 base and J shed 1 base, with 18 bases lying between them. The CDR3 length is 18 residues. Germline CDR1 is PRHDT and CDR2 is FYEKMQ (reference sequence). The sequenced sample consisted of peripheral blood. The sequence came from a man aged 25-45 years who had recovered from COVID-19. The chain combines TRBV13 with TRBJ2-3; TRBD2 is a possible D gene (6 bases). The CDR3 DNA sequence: TGTGCCAGCAGCTTAGTCGCGATTCGGCGGGATCGCACAGATACGCAGTATTTT. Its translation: CASSLVAIRRDRTDTQYF.